This TCR beta chain appears in the sequencing data of a study of OX40 agonist ivuxolimab in advanced cancers. Background on the study: Ivuxolimab, an agonist antibody against OX40 (CD134), was given to patients.

The cohort excluded patients with autoimmune disease history or systemic immunosuppression. Blood samples were obtained at baseline, cycle 4 day 1, and cycle 7 day 1. Only in-frame clones appear in the TCRdb table, and some are missing; sequencing was by immunoSEQ multiplex PCR. The sample has around 80,000 clones, 80% to 90% seen once. On this clone itself: Its antigen remains unidentified.

Findings and limits, study-wide: Some nonresponders likewise displayed low normalized T-cell clonal expansion.

The CDR3 runs to 14 residues. Trimming took off 6 bases at V and 2 bases at J, with 11 bases between the two ends. Germline-derived CDR1 and CDR2 are LNHDA and SQIVND (reference sequence). The material sequenced was CD4+ or CD8+ T cells sorted from blood, taken in a trial of the OX40 agonist ivuxolimab. The source of this sequence is an adult with an advanced solid tumor such as melanoma, head and neck, liver or kidney cancer. The V gene is TRBV19, the J gene TRBJ1-3, with D unresolved. CDR3 DNA: TGTGCCAGTAGGACCCCCAGTACTGGAAACACCATATATTTT. Its translation: CASRTPSTGNTIYF.